This T cell receptor (beta chain) was sequenced for a study of naive and memory T cell subsets. Overall study results and limits: The RNA method is potentially sensitive to activation and differentiation changes.

Four PCR rounds used nested alpha and beta constant region primers plus the SP2 primer. Blood and skin TCR RNA was reverse transcribed with alpha and beta constant primers. Using its own MiXCR run on the 5' RACE reads, TCRdb lists one record per CDR3 protein. The sample holds 55,000 to 70,000 distinct CDR3 sequences; about 7.2% are singletons and the top ten take 8.5% to 10%. The V gene end was trimmed by 3 bases and the J gene end by 5 bases; junction bases not matched to a gene: 10. The CDR3 contains 16 residues. This clonotype was counted many times. Its target is not known. The library had UMIs added by 3' ligation of an oligonucleotide to TCR cDNA. Whole-blood samples were over 2 ml of peripheral blood from healthy adult volunteers. Reverse transcription used DNase-treated unsorted total RNA, aiming for roughly 1 to 1000 ng.

V and J are TRBV12-3 or TRBV12-4 and TRBJ2-3; TRBD2 agrees at 8 bases. The source is a male donor in good health. The CDR3 region has the DNA TGTGCCAGCAGTTTTCTAGCGGGCCCAAACCTAGATACGCAGTATTTT. This codes for CASSFLAGPNLDTQYF.